This TCR beta chain appears in the sequencing data of a study of blood T cell repertoires in COVID-19. Whole-study context: Specimens from acute and convalescent COVID-19 originated in the United States, Italy and Spain. Sample material is recorded as cDNA or gDNA derived from T cells, B-cell-depleted T cells, or PBMCs.

Methods used by the authors: Amplification with reference gene primers provided the estimates of nucleated cell counts. Using immunoSEQ multiplex PCR, the repertoire was profiled, and TCRdb retains in-frame clones only, with some absent. V, J and clone size derive from that table, while D and trimming were established from the DNA sequence. This table has roughly 20,000 clones, about 88% appearing once. The CDR3 covers 13 residues. V was shortened by 4 bases and J by 8 bases, with 11 bases between the two germline ends. Input material: peripheral blood. The source is a human donor in a cohort sampled during active COVID-19. The V call is TRBV12-3 or TRBV12-4, the J call TRBJ1-4; tentatively, D is TRBD1 (6 bases). The CDR3 reads CASSWTALEKLFF. CDR3 sequence (DNA): TGTGCCAGCAGTTGGACAGCCCTAGAAAAACTGTTTTTT.